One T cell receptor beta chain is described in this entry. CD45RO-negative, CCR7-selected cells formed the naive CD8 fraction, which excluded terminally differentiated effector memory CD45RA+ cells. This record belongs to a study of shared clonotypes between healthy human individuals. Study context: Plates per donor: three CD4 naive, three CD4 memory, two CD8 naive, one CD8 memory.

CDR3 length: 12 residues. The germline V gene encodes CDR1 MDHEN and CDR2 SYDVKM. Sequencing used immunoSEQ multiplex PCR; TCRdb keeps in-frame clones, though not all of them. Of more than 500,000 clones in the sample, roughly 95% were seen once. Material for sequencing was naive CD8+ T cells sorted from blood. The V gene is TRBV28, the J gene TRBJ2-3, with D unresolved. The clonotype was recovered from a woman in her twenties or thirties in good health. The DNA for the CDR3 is TGTGCTGGGAAGGGATCCACAGATACGCAGTATTTT. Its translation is CAGKGSTDTQYF.